The 16 T cell receptor beta chains below all came from one sample that was sequenced in a study of cytomegalovirus exposure and HLA in healthy donors. Here immunoSEQ multiplex PCR was the method, and the copy in TCRdb shows in-frame clones only, minus some. The sample has about 44,000 clones, 80% to 95% seen once. The sample consisted of PBMCs. These receptors all come from a woman younger than 35 in good health and CMV-seronegative.

The genes are TRBV28 and TRBJ2-1; D gene unclear. Germline V gene sequence: CDR1 MDHEN, CDR2 SYDVKM. The V end lost 3 bases, the J end lost 6 bases, and 9 bases lay between the germline ends. CDR3 length: 13 amino acids. CDR3 region: CASSLGYSNEQFF. DNA for the CDR3: TGTGCCAGCAGTTTGGGCTACTCCAATGAGCAGTTCTTC.

CDR3 coding DNA: TGTGCCAGCAGTCGAGACAGGAGTTCTGGAAACACCATATATTTT. Its translation is CASSRDRSSGNTIYF. The rearrangement links TRBV6-1 to TRBJ1-3, with a tentative D call TRBD1 (6 bases). V gave up 5 bases and J gave up 1 base, with 12 bases separating them. The CDR3 is made up of 15 amino acids. Germline V gene lookup returns CDR1 MNHNS and CDR2 SASEGT.

CDR3 sequence: CASSLGLNQETQYF. DNA for the CDR3: TGTGCCAGCAGCTTAGGACTCAATCAAGAGACCCAGTACTTC. The chain combines TRBV7-7 with TRBJ2-5; D is uncertain. There are 14 residues in the CDR3. Germline V CDR1 and CDR2: SSHAT, FNYEAQ (reference sequence). V lost 1 base to trimming and J lost 2 bases, with 8 bases between them.

J is TRBJ1-2 and V is TRBV7-8; perhaps TRBD1 as D (5 bases). The CDR3 covers 14 residues. Trimming removed 5 bases at V and 5 bases at J, with 15 bases between. Per the germline V gene, CDR1 is SGHVS and CDR2 is FQNEAQ. This CDR3 reads CASSEFQGRYGYTF. The CDR3 DNA follows: TGTGCCAGCAGCGAATTCCAGGGTCGGTATGGCTACACCTTC.

V is TRBV30 and J is TRBJ1-1; no clear D gene. Germline lookup yields CDR1 GTSNPN and CDR2 SVGIG (reference sequence). V lost 2 bases and J lost 1, with 8 bases in between. The CDR3 is 13 residues long. In DNA, the CDR3 is TGTGCCTGGAGTTTAAATTGGAACACTGAAGCTTTCTTT. Its protein is CAWSLNWNTEAFF.

The rearrangement links TRBV25-1 to TRBJ2-3; 8 bases map to TRBD2. Per the germline V gene, CDR1 is MGHDK and CDR2 is SYGVNS. The junction had 3 bases not matched to a gene; V was cut back by 6 bases and J by 1 base. This CDR3 is 14 amino acids long. The CDR3 reads CASRGREGTDTQYF. In DNA, the CDR3 is TGTGCCAGCAGGGGGCGGGAGGGCACAGATACGCAGTATTTT.

The chain carries TRBV18 and TRBJ1-4; TRBD1 matches at 11 bases. V gave up 0 bases and J gave up 8 bases; unmatched junction bases: 2. The germline V gene has CDR1 KGHSH and CDR2 LQKENI. This CDR3 has 15 residues. The CDR3 is CASSPPDRGPEKLFF. The CDR3 coding sequence is TGTGCCAGCTCACCACCGGACAGGGGGCCGGAAAAACTGTTTTTT.

V and J are TRBV29-1 and TRBJ2-7, with 9 nucleotides matching TRBD2. Trimming cost V 6 bases and J 3 bases; bases outside gene matches: 9. Germline CDR1 reads SQVTM; CDR2 reads ANQGSEA. The CDR3 sequence is 14 residues long. The CDR3 nucleotides read TGCAGCGTCCAGACTAGCGGTAGCGGCTACGAGCAGTACTTC. Its protein product is CSVQTSGSGYEQYF.

This clone was counted a single time. This chain uses TRBV28 with TRBJ1-1, with D possibly being TRBD1 (5 bases). There are 17 residues in the CDR3. Trimming pared 3 bases from V and 0 bases from J, leaving 17 bases between. Germline CDR1 MDHEN, CDR2 SYDVKM. CDR3 region: CASSFVSGAGMNTEAFF. CDR3 DNA sequence: TGTGCCAGCAGTTTTGTCTCCGGGGCGGGGATGAACACTGAAGCTTTCTTT.

The chain employs TRBV28 and TRBJ1-2; 8 positions match TRBD1. The germline V gene encodes CDR1 MDHEN and CDR2 SYDVKM. V trimming: 11 bases; J trimming: 8 bases; junction bases outside the gene matches: 13. The CDR3 extends over 13 amino acids. CDR3 sequence: CALSTGETRGYTF. The CDR3 region has the DNA TGTGCCCTCTCGACAGGGGAAACGAGGGGCTACACCTTC.

As to this clone: Additional DNA sequences in this sample encode the identical CDR3. The rearrangement joins TRBV28 to TRBJ2-7; D not resolved. V lost 3 bases and J 6 bases, leaving 9 bases between the germline ends. This CDR3 contains 12 residues. Per germline, CDR1 MDHEN and CDR2 SYDVKM. As DNA, the CDR3 is TGTGCCAGCAGTTTGTCAGGTTCCGAGCAGTACTTC. This sequence encodes CASSLSGSEQYF.

This clone has only one observation. The V call is TRBV7-9, the J call TRBJ2-1; D is uncertain. V lost 3 bases and J lost 5, with 2 bases in between. The CDR3 covers 11 residues. Germline V CDR1 and CDR2: SEHNR, FQNEAQ (reference sequence). The CDR3 DNA sequence: TGTGCCAGCAGCTTTAACAATGAGCAGTTCTTC. Translating gives CASSFNNEQFF.

The CDR3 DNA sequence: TGTGCCTGGAGTATCGGGGAGTATGGCTACACCTTC. This translates into CAWSIGEYGYTF. The chain has TRBV30 and TRBJ1-2; no firm D call. The ends were cut back, 2 bases at V and 5 bases at J, with 9 bases in the middle. The CDR3 has 12 residues. Germline assignment: CDR1 GTSNPN and CDR2 SVGIG (reference sequence). The entire variable domain, with the rest obtained from reference TRBV30 and TRBJ1-2, is as follows: SQTIHQWPATLVQPVGSPLSLECTVEGTSNPNLYWYRQAAGRGLQLLFYSVGIGQISSEVPQNLSASRPQDRQFILSSKKLLLSDSGFYLCAWSIGEYGYTFGSGTRLTVV.

The V gene is TRBV11-2, the J gene TRBJ2-2; D possibly corresponds to TRBD2 (6 bases). The CDR3 consists of 17 residues. Trimming removed 5 bases at V and 3 bases at J, with 19 bases between. CDR1 SGHAT and CDR2 FQNNGV come from the germline V gene. The CDR3 is CASSLTGGIGYTGELFF. The CDR3 coding sequence is TGTGCCAGCAGCCTAACCGGGGGTATTGGTTACACCGGGGAGCTGTTTTTT.

The rearrangement links TRBV5-1 to TRBJ2-3, with D perhaps TRBD1 (6 bases). Trimming took off 4 bases at V and 2 bases at J, with 17 bases between the two ends. Germline V CDR1 and CDR2: SGHRS, YFSETQ. The CDR3 has 16 residues. The CDR3 here is CASSPHRDLATDTQYF. DNA of the CDR3: TGCGCCAGCAGCCCACACAGGGATTTAGCCACAGATACGCAGTATTTT.

In its sample, this clone was seen once. The chain recombines TRBV15 with TRBJ1-5; no reliable D call. Germline CDR1 reads LNHNV; CDR2 reads YYDKDF (reference sequence). V was clipped by 0 bases and J by 4 bases, with 7 bases between them. The CDR3 has 14 amino acids. CDR3 protein: CATSREGSNQPQHF. CDR3 nucleotides: TGTGCCACCAGCAGAGAGGGCAGTAATCAGCCCCAGCATTTT.